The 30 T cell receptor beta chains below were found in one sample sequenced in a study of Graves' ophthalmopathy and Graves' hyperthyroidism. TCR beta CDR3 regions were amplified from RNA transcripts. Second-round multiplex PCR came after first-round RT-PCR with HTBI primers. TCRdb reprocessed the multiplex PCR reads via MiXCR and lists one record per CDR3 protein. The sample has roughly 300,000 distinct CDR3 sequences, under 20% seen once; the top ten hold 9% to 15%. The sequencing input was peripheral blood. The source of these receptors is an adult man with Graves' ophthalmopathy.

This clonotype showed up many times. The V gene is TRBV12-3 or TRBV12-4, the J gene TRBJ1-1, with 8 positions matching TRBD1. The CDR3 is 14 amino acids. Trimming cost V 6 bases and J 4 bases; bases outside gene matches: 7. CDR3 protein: CASRPTGATTEAFF. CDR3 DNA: TGTGCCAGCAGGCCGACAGGGGCAACCACTGAAGCTTTCTTT.

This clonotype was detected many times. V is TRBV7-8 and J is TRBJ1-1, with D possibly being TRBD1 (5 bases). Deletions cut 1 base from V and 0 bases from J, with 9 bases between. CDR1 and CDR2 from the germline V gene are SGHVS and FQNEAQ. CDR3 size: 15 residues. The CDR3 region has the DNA TGTGCCAGCAGCTTAGTTCCAGGGATGAACACTGAAGCTTTCTTT. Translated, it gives CASSLVPGMNTEAFF.

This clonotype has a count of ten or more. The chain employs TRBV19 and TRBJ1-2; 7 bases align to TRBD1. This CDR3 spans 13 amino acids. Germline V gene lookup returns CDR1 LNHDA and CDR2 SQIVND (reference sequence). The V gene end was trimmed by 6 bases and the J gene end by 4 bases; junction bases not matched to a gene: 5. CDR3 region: CASSISGGYGYTF. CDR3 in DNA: TGTGCCAGTAGCATCTCAGGGGGCTATGGCTACACCTTC.

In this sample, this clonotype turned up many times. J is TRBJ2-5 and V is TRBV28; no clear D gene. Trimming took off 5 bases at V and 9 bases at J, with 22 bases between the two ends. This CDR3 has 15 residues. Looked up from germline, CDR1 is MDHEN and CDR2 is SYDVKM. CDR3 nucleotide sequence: TGTGCCAGCAGTGTCTATCACTCCACCCGAACGGCCCAGTACTTC. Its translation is CASSVYHSTRTAQYF.

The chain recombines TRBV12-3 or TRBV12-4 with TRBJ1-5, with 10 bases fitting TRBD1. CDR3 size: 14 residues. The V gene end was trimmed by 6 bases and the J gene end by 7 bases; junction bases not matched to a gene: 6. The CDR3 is CASSPDRGQQPQHF. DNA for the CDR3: TGTGCCAGCAGCCCTGACAGGGGGCAGCAGCCCCAGCATTTT.

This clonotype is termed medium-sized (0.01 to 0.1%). The CDR3 coding sequence is TGTGCCAGCAGTTTATTGCCCCCCTCTGTCGACGAGCAGTACTTC. This translates into CASSLLPPSVDEQYF. This chain joins TRBV28 and TRBJ2-7; D is unclear. From germline, CDR1 is MDHEN and CDR2 SYDVKM. The V end lost 1 base, the J end lost 5 bases, and 15 bases lay between the germline ends. The CDR3 is 15 residues long.

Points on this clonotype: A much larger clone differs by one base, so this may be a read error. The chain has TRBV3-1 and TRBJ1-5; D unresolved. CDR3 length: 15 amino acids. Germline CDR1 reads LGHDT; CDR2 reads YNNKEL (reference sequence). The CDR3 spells CASGQDSLGYQPQHF. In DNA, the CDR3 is TGTGCCAGCGGCCAAGATAGCCTCGGTTATCAGCCCCAGCATTTT.

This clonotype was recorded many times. The CDR3 region is CAIRTQGNEQYF. The CDR3 DNA follows: TGTGCCATCCGGACCCAGGGGAACGAGCAGTACTTC. This chain joins TRBV10-3 and TRBJ2-7, with a tentative D call TRBD1 (6 bases). Trimming shortened V by 8 bases and J by 5 bases, and 13 bases separated the two germline ends. Germline CDR1 ENHRY, CDR2 SYGVKD. The CDR3 consists of 12 residues.

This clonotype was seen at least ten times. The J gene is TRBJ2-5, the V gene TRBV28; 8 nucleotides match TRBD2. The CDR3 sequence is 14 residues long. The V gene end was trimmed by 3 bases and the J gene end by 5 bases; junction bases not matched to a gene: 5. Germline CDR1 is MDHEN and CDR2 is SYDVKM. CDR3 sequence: CASSFGGARETQYF. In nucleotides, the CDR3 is TGTGCCAGCAGTTTCGGGGGGGCGAGGGAGACCCAGTACTTC.

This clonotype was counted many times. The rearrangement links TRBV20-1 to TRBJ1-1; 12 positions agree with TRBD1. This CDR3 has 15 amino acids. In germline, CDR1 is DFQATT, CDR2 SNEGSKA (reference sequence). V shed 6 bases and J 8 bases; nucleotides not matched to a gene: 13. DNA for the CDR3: TGCAGTGCAAGCTCCGGGACAGGGGGCAGGTTGGAAGCTTTCTTT. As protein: CSASSGTGGRLEAFF.

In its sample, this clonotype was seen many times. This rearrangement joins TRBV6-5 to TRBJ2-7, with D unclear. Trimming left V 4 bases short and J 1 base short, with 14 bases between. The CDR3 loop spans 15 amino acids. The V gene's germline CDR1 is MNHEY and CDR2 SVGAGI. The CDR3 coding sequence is TGTGCCAGCAGTTCCCCCGTTTCGATTTCCTACGAGCAGTACTTC. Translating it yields CASSSPVSISYEQYF.

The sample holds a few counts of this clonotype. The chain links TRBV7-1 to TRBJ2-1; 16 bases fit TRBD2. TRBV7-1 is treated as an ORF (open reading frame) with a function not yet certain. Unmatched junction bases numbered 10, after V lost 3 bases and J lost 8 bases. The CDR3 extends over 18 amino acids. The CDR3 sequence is CASSSPGTSGRASDEQFF. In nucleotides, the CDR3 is TGTGCCAGCAGCTCTCCCGGGACTAGCGGGAGGGCCTCGGATGAGCAGTTCTTC.

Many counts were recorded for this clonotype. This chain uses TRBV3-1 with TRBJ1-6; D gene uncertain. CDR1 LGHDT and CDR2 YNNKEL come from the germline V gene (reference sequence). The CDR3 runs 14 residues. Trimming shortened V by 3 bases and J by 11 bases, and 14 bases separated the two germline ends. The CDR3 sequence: CASSQTRNPPPLHF. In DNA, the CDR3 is TGTGCCAGCAGCCAGACTCGGAACCCTCCACCCCTCCACTTT.

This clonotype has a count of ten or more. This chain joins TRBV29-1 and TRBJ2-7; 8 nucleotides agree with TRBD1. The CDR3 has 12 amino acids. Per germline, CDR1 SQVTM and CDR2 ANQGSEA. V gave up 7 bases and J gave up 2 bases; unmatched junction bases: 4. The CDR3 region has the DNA TGCAGCGCAACAGGGGGAACCTACGAGCAGTACTTC. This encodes CSATGGTYEQYF.

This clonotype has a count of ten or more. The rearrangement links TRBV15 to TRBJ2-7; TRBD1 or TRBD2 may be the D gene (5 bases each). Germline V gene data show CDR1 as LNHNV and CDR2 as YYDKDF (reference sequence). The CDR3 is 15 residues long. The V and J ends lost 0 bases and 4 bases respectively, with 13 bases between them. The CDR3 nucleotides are TGTGCCACCAGCAGAGATCGAGGGGAAGGATACGAGCAGTACTTC. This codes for CATSRDRGEGYEQYF. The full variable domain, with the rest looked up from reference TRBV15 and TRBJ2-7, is DAMVIQNPRYQVTQFGKPVTLSCSQTLNHNVMYWYQQKSSQAPKLLFHYYDKDFNNEADTPDNFQSRRPNTSFCFLDIRSPGLGDTAMYLCATSRDRGEGYEQYFGPGTRLTVT.

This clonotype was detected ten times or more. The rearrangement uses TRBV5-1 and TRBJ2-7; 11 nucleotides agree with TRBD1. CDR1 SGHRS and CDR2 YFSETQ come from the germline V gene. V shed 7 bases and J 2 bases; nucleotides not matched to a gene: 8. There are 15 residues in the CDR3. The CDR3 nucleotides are TGCGCCAGCGGATCTGGGACAGGGGGACCCTACGAGCAGTACTTC. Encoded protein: CASGSGTGGPYEQYF.

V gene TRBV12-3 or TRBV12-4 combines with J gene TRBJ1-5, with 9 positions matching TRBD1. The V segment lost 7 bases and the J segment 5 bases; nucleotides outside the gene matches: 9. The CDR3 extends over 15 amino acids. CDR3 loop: CASISRTGVDQPQHF. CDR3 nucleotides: TGTGCCAGCATCTCGCGGACAGGGGTGGATCAGCCCCAGCATTTT.

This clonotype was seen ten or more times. CDR3 loop: CASTKGLDYEQYF. The CDR3 DNA reads as TGCGCCAGCACGAAGGGGCTTGACTACGAGCAGTACTTC. The chain couples TRBV5-1 to TRBJ2-7; a possible D gene is TRBD1 (5 bases). Deletions cut 6 bases from V and 3 bases from J, with 13 bases between. The CDR3 runs 13 residues. The germline V gene encodes CDR1 SGHRS and CDR2 YFSETQ.

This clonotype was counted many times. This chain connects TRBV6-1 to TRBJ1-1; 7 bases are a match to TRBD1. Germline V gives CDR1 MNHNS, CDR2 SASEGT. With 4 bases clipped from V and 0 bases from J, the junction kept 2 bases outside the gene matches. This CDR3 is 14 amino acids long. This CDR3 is CASSGGQMNTEAFF. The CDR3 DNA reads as TGTGCCAGCAGTGGGGGACAGATGAACACTGAAGCTTTCTTT.

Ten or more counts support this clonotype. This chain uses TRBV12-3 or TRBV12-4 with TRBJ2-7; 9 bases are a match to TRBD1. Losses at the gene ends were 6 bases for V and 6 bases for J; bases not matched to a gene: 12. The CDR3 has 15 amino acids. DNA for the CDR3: TGTGCCAGCAGACCCCCGGGACAGGGATTTCGCGAGCAGTACTTC. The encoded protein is CASRPPGQGFREQYF.

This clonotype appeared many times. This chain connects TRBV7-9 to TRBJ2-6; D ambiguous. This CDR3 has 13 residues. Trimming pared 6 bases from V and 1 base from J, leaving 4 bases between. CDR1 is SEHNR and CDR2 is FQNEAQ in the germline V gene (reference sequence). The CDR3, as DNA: TGTGCCAGCAGTCCGTCTGGGGCCAACGTCCTGACTTTC. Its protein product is CASSPSGANVLTF. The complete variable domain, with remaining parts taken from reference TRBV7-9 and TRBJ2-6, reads DTGVSQNPRHKITKRGQNVTFRCDPISEHNRLYWYRQTLGQGPEFLTYFQNEAQLEKSRLLSDRFSAERPKGSFSTLEIQRTEQGDSAMYLCASSPSGANVLTFGAGSRLTVL.

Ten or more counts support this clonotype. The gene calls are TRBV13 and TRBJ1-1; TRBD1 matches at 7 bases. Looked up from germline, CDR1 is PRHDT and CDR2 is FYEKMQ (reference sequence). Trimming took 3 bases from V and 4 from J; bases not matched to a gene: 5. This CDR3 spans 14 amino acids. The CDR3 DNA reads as TGTGCCAGCAGCTTGTCAGGGGGGGGCACTGAAGCTTTCTTT. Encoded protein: CASSLSGGGTEAFF.

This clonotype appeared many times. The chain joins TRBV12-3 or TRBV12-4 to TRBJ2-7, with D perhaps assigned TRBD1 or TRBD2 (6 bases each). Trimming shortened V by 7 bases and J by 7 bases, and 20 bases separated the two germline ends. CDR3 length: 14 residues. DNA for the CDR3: TGTGCCAGCACCCCGGGACACCGGAGCGGGGAGCAGTACTTC. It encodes CASTPGHRSGEQYF.

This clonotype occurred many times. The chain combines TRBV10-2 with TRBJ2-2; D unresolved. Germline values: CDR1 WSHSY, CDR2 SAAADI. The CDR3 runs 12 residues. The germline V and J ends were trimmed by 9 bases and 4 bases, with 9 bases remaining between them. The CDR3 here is CASQMGTGELFF. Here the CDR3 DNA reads TGCGCCAGTCAGATGGGCACCGGGGAGCTGTTTTTT.

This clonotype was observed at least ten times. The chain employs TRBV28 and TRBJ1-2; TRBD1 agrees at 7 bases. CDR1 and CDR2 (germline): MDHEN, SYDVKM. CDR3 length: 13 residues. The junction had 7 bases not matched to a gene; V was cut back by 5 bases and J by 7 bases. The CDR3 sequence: CASSLTRTGGYTF. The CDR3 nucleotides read TGTGCCAGCAGTCTCACCCGGACAGGTGGCTACACCTTC.

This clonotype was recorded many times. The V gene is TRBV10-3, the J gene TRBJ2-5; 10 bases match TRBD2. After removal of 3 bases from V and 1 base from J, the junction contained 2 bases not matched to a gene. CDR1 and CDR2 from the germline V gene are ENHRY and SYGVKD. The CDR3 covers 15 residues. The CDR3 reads CAISEAGGLQETQYF. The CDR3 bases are TGTGCCATCAGTGAAGCGGGGGGGCTCCAAGAGACCCAGTACTTC.

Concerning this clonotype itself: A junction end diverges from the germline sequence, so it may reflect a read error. The CDR3 is CARRAYGGETQYF. The CDR3 nucleotides read TGTGCCAGAAGGGCTTACGGGGGAGAGACACAGTACTTC. The rearrangement uses TRBV12-3 or TRBV12-4 and TRBJ2-5; a weak D match, TRBD2 (6 bases). CDR3 size: 13 residues.

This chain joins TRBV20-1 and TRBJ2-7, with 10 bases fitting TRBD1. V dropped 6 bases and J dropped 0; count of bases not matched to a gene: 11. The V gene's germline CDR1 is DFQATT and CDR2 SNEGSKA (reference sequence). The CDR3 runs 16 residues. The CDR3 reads CSAMNPGQGSSYEQYF. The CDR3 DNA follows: TGCAGTGCGATGAATCCGGGACAGGGGAGCTCCTACGAGCAGTACTTC.

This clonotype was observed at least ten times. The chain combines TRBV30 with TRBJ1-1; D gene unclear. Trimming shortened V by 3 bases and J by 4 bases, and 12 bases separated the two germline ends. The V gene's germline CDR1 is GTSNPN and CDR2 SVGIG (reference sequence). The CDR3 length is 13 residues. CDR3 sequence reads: CAWSGDLRTEAFF. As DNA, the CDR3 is TGTGCCTGGAGCGGTGATTTGCGCACTGAAGCTTTCTTT.

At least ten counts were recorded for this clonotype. CDR3 sequence (DNA): TGTGCCAGCAGTGATCCCAACCGAGAGACCCAGTACTTC. Its translation is CASSDPNRETQYF. The chain combines TRBV25-1 with TRBJ2-5; D is undetermined. Germline CDR1 is MGHDK and CDR2 is SYGVNS. Trimming removed 3 bases at V and 4 bases at J, with 9 bases between. The CDR3 has 13 amino acids. The variable domain in full, with the rest retrieved from reference TRBV25-1 and TRBJ2-5, is EADIYQTPRYLVIGTGKKITLECSQTMGHDKMYWYQQDPGMELHLIHYSYGVNSTEKGDLSSESTVSRIRTEHFPLTLESARPSHTSQYLCASSDPNRETQYFGPGTRLLVL.